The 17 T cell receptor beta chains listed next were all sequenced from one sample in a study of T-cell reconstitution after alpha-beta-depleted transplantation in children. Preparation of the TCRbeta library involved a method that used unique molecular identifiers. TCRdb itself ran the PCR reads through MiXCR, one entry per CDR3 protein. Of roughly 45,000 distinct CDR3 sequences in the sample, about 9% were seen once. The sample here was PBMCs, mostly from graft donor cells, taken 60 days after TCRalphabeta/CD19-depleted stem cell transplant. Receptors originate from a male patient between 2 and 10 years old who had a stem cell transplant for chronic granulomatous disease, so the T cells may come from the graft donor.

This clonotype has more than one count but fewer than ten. CDR3 in amino acids: CASSGGRGALNEKLFF. CDR3 bases: TGCGCCAGCAGCGGGGGTCGTGGGGCTCTTAATGAAAAACTGTTTTTT. The rearrangement uses TRBV5-1 and TRBJ1-4; tentatively, D is TRBD1 (5 bases). V gave up 4 bases and J gave up 4 bases, with 17 bases separating them. Germline CDR1 and CDR2: SGHRS and YFSETQ. CDR3 length: 16 amino acids.

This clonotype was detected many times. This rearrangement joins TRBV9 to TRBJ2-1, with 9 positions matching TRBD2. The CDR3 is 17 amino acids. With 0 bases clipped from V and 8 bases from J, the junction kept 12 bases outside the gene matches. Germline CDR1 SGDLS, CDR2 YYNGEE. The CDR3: CASSVGPSGSGSYEQFF. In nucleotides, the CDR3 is TGTGCCAGCAGCGTAGGTCCCTCGGGTAGCGGGAGCTATGAGCAGTTCTTC.

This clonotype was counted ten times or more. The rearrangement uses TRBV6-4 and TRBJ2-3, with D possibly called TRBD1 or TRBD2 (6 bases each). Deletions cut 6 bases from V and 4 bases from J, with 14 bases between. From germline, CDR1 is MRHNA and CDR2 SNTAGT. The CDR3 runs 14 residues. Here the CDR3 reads CASSLQGGSDTQYF. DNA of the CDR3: TGTGCCAGCAGCTTACAGGGAGGATCAGATACGCAGTATTTT.

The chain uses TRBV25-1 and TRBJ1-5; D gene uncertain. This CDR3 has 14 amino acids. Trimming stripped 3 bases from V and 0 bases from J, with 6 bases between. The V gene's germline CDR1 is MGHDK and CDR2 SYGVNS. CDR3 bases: TGTGCCAGCAGTGATCCCTATAGCAATCAGCCCCAGCATTTT. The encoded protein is CASSDPYSNQPQHF.

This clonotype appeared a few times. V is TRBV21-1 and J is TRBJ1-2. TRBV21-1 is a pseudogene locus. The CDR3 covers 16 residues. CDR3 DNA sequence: TGTGCCAGCAGCAAAGTGGGGTCGGCAGGGAAGAATGGCTACACCTTC. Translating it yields CASSKVGSAGKNGYTF.

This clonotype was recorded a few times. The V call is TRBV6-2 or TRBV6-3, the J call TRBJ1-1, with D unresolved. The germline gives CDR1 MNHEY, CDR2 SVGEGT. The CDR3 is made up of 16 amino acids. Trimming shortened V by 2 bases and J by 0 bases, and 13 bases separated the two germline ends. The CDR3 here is CASSYLLLSLNTEAFF. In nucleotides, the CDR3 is TGTGCCAGCAGTTACCTCCTGCTCAGCCTGAACACTGAAGCTTTCTTT.

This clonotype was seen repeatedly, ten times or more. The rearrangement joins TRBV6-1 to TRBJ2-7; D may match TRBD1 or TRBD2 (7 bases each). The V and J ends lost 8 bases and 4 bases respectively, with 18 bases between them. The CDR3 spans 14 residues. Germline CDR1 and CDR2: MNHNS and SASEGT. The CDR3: CASGLSGGQYEQYF. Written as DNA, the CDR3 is TGTGCCAGCGGGCTTTCGGGGGGACAGTACGAGCAGTACTTC.

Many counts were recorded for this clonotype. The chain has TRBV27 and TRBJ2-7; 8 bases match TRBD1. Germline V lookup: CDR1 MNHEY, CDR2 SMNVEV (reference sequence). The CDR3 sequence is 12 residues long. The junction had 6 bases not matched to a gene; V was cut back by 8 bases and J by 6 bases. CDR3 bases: TGTGCCAGCCGCAGGGGGCGTCTCGAGCAGTACTTC. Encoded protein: CASRRGRLEQYF.

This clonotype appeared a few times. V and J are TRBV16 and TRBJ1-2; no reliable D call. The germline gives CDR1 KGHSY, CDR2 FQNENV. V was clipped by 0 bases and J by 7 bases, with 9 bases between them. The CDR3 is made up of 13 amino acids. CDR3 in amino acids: CASSQSMRSGYTF. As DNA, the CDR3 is TGTGCCAGCAGCCAATCCATGAGGTCTGGCTACACCTTC.

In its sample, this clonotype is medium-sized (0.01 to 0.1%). In DNA form, the CDR3 reads TGTGCCAGCATTTCCCTAATGGGGACCCAGTACTTC. Its translation is CASISLMGTQYF. The chain combines TRBV27 with TRBJ2-5; D unresolved. Germline CDR1 reads MNHEY; CDR2 reads SMNVEV (reference sequence). The ends were cut back, 7 bases at V and 7 bases at J, with 13 bases in the middle. This CDR3 comprises 12 residues.

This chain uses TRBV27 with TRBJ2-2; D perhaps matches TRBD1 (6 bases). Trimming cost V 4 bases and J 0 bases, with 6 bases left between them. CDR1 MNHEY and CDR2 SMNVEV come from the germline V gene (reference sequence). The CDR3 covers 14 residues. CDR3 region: CASSWTANTGELFF. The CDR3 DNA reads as TGTGCCAGCAGTTGGACAGCGAACACCGGGGAGCTGTTTTTT.

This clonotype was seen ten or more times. CDR3 protein: CASSYSEHAPLNEQFF. The CDR3 DNA follows: TGTGCCAGCAGTTACTCCGAACACGCCCCCTTAAATGAGCAGTTCTTC. This chain uses TRBV6-2 or TRBV6-3 with TRBJ2-1; D remains ambiguous. This CDR3 is built from 16 residues. Trimming removed 0 bases from V and 7 bases from J, with 16 bases in between. CDR1 and CDR2 from the germline V gene are MNHEY and SVGEGT.

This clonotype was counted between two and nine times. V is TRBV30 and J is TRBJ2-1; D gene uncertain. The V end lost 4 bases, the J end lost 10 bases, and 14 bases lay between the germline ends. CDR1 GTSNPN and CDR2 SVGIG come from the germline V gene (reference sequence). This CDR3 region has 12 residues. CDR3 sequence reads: CAWNGGWGEQFF. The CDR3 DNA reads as TGTGCCTGGAATGGCGGTTGGGGAGAGCAGTTCTTC.

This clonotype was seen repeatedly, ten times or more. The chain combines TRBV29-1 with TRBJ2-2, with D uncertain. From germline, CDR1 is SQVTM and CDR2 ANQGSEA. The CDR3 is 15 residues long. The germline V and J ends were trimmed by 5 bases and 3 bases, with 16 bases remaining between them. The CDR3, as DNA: TGCAGCGTTTGGGGTTTGGAGCTTGACACCGGGGAGCTGTTTTTT. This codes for CSVWGLELDTGELFF.

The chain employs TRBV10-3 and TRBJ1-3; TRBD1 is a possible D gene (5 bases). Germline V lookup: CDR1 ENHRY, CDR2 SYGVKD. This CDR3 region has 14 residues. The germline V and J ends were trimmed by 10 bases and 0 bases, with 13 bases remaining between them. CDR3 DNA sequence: TGTGCCACGGCACAGGTTCTCTCTGGAAACACCATATATTTT. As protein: CATAQVLSGNTIYF.

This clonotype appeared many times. CDR3 coding DNA: TGTGCCAGCAGTTTATTGGGGCTGGGGAACACAGATACGCAGTATTTT. It translates to CASSLLGLGNTDTQYF. The chain is built from TRBV27 and TRBJ2-3; D is possibly TRBD1 (5 bases). This CDR3 region has 16 residues. V gave up 1 base and J gave up 2 bases, with 13 bases separating them. CDR1 is MNHEY, CDR2 SMNVEV, per germline (reference sequence).

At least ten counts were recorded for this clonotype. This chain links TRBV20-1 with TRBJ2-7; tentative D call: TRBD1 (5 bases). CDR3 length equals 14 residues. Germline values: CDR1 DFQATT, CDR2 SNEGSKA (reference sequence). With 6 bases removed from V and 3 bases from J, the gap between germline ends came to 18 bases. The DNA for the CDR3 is TGCAGTGCAACCGACAGCTCTCTAGGCTACGAGCAGTACTTC. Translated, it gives CSATDSSLGYEQYF.